This T cell receptor (beta chain) was obtained from a study of blood T cell repertoires in COVID-19. At the level of the study: Samples representing acute and convalescent COVID-19 were sourced from the United States, Italy and Spain. PBMCs, B-cell-depleted T cells, or T cells were the source of the cDNA or gDNA that made up the material.

J gave up 6 bases and V 4 bases, and 8 bases lay outside the gene matches. The germline gives CDR1 GTSNPN, CDR2 SVGIG (reference sequence). The CDR3 covers 13 residues. The authors' processing: Amplification of reference gene primers provided the estimated nucleated cell counts. Using immunoSEQ multiplex PCR, the repertoire was profiled, and TCRdb retains in-frame clones only, with some absent. V and J calls and clone size are as listed in that table; D and trimming were resolved from the DNA. The sample records roughly 150,000 clones, approximately 86% being singletons. V is TRBV30 and J is TRBJ1-1, with 7 bases identical to TRBD1. Material: peripheral blood. This TCR derives from a woman older than 75 with active or convalescent COVID-19. The CDR3 DNA reads as TGTGCCTGGAATAAAAAACAGGGGTCTGAAGCTTTCTTT. This sequence encodes CAWNKKQGSEAFF.